This T cell receptor beta chain was identified during a study of blood T cell repertoires in COVID-19. This CDR3 comprises 17 residues. With 5 bases clipped from V and 0 bases from J, the junction kept 9 bases outside the gene matches. Germline CDR1 SGHVS, CDR2 FNYEAQ. Under the authors' procedure: Cell counts per sample came from amplifying reference gene primers. Sequencing was performed with immunoSEQ multiplex PCR; in TCRdb, only in-frame clones are kept and a portion is missing. The V and J calls and clone size come from that table; D and trimming were worked out from the DNA. The sample includes 93,000 or so clones, roughly 87% seen only once; the top ten take 6% to 6.5%.

This chain connects TRBV7-6 to TRBJ2-3, with 9 bases identical to TRBD2. The source material was peripheral blood. The TCR was taken from a human donor in a cohort sampled during active COVID-19. CDR3 region: CASSLGTSYLSTDTQYF. The CDR3 region has the DNA TGTGCCAGCAGCCTTGGGACTAGCTATCTGAGCACAGATACGCAGTATTTT.